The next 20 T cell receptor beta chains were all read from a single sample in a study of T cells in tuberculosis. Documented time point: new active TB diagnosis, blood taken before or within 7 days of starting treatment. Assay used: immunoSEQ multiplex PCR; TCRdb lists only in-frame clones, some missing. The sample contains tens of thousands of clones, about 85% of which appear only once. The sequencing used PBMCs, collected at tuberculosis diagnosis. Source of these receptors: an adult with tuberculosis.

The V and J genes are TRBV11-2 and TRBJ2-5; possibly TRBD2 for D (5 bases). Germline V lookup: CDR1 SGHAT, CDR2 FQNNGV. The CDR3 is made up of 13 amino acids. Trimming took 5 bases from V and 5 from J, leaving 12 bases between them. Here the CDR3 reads CASSPGNAETQYF. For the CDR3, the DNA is TGTGCCAGCAGCCCGGGAAATGCGGAGACCCAGTACTTC.

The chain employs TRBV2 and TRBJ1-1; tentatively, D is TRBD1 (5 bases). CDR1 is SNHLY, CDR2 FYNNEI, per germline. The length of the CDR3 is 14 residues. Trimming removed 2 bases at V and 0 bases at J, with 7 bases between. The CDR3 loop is CASSEIQVNTEAFF. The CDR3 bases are TGTGCCAGCAGTGAAATACAGGTGAACACTGAAGCTTTCTTT. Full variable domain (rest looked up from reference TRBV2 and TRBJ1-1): EPEVTQTPSHQVTQMGQEVILRCVPISNHLYFYWYRQILGQKVEFLVSFYNNEISEKSEIFDDQFSVERPDGSNFTLKIRSTKLEDSAMYFCASSEIQVNTEAFFGQGTRLTVV.

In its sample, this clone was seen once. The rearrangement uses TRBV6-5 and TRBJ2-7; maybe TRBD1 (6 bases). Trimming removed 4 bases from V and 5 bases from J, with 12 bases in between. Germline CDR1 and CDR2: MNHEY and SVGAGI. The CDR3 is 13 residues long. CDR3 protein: CASSCQQGNEQYF. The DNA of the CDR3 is TGTGCCAGCAGTTGCCAACAGGGCAACGAGCAGTACTTC.

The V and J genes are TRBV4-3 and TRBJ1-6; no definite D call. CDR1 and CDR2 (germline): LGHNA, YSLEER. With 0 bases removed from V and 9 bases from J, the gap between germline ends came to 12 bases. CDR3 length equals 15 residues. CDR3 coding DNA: TGCGCCAGCAGCCAAGATGAGGCCCTAGGTTCACCCCTCCACTTT. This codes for CASSQDEALGSPLHF.

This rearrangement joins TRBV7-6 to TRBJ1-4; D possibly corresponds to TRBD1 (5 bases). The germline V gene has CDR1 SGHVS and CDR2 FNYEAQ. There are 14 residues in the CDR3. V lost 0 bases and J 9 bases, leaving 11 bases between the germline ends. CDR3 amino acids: CASSLAGGVKKLFF. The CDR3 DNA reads TGTGCCAGCAGCTTAGCAGGAGGGGTGAAAAAACTGTTTTTT.

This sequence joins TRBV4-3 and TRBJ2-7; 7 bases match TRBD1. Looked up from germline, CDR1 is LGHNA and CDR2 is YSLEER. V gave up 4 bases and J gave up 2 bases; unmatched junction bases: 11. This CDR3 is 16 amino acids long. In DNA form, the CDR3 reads TGCGCCAGCAGCCCAAAACTGACAGGGAAGCCCTACGAGCAGTACTTC. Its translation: CASSPKLTGKPYEQYF.

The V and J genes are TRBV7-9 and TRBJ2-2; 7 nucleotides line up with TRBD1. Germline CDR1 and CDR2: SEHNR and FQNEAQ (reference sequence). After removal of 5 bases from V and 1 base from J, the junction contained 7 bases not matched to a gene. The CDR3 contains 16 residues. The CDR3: CASSPDRTGNTGELFF. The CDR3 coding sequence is TGTGCCAGCAGCCCCGACCGGACAGGGAACACCGGGGAGCTGTTTTTT.

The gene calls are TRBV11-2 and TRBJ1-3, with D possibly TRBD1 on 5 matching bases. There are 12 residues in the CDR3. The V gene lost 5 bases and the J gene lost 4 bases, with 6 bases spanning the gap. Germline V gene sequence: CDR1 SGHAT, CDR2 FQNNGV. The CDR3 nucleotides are TGTGCCAGCAGCAGGGGCGGAAACACCATATATTTT. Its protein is CASSRGGNTIYF.

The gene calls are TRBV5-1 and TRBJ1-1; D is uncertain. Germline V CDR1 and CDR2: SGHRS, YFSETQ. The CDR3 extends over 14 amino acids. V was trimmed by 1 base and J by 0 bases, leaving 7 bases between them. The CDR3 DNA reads TGCGCCAGCAGCTTGCGGTCGATGAACACTGAAGCTTTCTTT. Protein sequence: CASSLRSMNTEAFF. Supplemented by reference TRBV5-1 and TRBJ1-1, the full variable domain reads KAGVTQTPRYLIKTRGQQVTLSCSPISGHRSVSWYQQTPGQGLQFLFEYFSETQRNKGNFPGRFSGRQFSNSRSEMNVSTLELGDSALYLCASSLRSMNTEAFFGQGTRLTVV.

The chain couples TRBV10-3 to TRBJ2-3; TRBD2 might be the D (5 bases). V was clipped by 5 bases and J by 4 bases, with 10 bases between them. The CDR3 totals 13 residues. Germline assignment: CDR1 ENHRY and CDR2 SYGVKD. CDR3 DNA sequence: TGTGCCATCAGTCGGGATTCGGCAGATACGCAGTATTTT. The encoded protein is CAISRDSADTQYF.

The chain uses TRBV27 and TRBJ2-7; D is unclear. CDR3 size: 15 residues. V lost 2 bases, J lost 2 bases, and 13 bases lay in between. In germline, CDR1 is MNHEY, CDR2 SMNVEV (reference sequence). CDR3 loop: CASSLKPYPTYEQYF. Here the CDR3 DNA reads TGTGCCAGCAGTTTAAAGCCCTACCCAACCTACGAGCAGTACTTC.

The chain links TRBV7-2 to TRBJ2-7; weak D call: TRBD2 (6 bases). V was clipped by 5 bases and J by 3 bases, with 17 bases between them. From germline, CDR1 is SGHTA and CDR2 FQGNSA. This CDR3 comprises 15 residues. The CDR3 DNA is TGTGCCAGCAGCACCACTAGCTCCATCCACTACGAGCAGTACTTC. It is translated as CASSTTSSIHYEQYF.

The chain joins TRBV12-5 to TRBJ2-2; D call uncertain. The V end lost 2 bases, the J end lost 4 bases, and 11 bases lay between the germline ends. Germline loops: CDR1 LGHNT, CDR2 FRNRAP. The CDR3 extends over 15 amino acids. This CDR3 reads CASGLIAGLTGELFF. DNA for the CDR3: TGTGCTAGTGGTTTGATAGCCGGTCTCACCGGGGAGCTGTTTTTT.

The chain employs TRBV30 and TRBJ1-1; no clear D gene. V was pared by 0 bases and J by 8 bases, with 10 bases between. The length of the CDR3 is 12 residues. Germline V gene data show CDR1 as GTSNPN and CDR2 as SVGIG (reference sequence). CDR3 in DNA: TGTGCCTGGAGTGTGAGCGTCTCGGAAGCTTTCTTT. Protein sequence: CAWSVSVSEAFF.

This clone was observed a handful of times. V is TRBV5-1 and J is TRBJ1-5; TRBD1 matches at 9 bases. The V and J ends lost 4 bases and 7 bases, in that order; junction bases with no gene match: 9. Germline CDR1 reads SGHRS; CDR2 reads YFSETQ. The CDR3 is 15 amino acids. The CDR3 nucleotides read TGCGCCAGCAGCCCGGGGACAGGGACGGACCAGCCCCAGCATTTT. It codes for CASSPGTGTDQPQHF.

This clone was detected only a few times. The CDR3 loop reads CASPRQGSPLHF. CDR3 DNA sequence: TGTGCCAGCCCGCGGCAGGGTTCACCCCTCCACTTT. The rearrangement links TRBV27 to TRBJ1-6; maybe TRBD1 (5 bases). This CDR3 region has 12 residues. Germline CDR1 is MNHEY and CDR2 is SMNVEV (reference sequence). V was shortened by 8 bases and J by 9 bases, with 11 bases between the two germline ends.

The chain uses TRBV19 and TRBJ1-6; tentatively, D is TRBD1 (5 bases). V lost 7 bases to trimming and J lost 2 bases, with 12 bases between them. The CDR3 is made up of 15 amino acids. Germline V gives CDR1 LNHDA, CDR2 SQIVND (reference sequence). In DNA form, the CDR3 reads TGTGCCAGTACTTCACGGGGGGCCTATAATTCACCCCTCCACTTT. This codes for CASTSRGAYNSPLHF.

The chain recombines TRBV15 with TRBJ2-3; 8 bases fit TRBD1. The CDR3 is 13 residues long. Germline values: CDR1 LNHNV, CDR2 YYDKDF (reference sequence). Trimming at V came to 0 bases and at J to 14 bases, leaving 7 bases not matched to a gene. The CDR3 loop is CATSRDRGRLGYF. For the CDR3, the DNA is TGTGCCACCAGCAGAGACAGGGGGCGCCTAGGGTATTTT.

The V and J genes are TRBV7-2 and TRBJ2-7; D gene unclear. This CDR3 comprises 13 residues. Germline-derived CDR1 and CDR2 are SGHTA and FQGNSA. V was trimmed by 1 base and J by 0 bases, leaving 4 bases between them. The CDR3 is CASSLVSSYEQYF. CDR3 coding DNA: TGTGCCAGCAGCTTAGTCAGCTCCTACGAGCAGTACTTC. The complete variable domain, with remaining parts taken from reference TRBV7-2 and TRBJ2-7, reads GAGVSQSPSNKVTEKGKDVELRCDPISGHTALYWYRQSLGQGLEFLIYFQGNSAPDKSGLPSDRFSAERTGGSVSTLTIQRTQQEDSAVYLCASSLVSSYEQYFGPGTRLTVT.

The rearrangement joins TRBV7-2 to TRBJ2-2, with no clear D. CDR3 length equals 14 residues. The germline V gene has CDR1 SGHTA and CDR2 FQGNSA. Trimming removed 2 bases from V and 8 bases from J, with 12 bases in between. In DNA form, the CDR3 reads TGTGCCAGCAGCTTAAAGATCCTAGGAGGGGAGCTGTTTTTT. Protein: CASSLKILGGELFF.